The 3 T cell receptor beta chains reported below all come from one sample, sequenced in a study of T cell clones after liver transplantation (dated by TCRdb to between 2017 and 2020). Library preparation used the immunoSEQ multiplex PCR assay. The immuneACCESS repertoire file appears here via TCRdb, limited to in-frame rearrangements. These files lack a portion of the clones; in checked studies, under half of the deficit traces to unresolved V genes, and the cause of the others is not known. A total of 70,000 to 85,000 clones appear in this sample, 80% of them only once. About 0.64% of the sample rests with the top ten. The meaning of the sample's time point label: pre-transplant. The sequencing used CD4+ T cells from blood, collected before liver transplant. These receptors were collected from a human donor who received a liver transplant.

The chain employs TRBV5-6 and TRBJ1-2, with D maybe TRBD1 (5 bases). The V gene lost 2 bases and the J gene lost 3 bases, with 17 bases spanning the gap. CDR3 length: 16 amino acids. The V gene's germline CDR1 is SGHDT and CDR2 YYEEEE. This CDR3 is CASSFTRTTGHYGYTF. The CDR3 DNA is TGTGCCAGCAGCTTTACCCGGACAACGGGTCACTATGGCTACACCTTC.

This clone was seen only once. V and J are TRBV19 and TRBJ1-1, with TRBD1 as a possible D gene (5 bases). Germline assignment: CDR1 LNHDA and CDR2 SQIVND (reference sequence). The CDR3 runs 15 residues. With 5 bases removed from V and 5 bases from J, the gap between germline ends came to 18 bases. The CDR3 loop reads CASSHQTVPWTEAFF. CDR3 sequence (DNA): TGTGCCAGTAGTCACCAGACAGTCCCATGGACTGAAGCTTTCTTT.

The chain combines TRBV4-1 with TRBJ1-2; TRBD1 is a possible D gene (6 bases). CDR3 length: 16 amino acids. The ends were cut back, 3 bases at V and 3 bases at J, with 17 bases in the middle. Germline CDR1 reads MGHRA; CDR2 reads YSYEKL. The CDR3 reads CASSHRQGNLDYGYTF. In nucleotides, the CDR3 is TGCGCCAGCAGCCATAGGCAGGGGAATTTGGACTATGGCTACACCTTC.